These 26 T cell receptor beta chains came from one sample sequenced in a study of blood T cell dynamics during melanoma immunotherapy. The data were produced by immunoSEQ multiplex PCR, yet TCRdb's version contains in-frame clones alone and is incomplete. The data show some 15,000 clones, 91% seen once. The time point: pre-treatment baseline. The source was blood, collected from a patient treated with checkpoint blockade. The receptors here all came from a human donor with melanoma.

This clone was seen only a few times. This sequence joins TRBV7-9 and TRBJ1-2; D possibly corresponds to TRBD1 (5 bases). The CDR3 length is 13 residues. Trimming cost V 7 bases and J 7 bases, with 16 bases left between them. Germline V gene sequence: CDR1 SEHNR, CDR2 FQNEAQ (reference sequence). CDR3 nucleotide sequence: TGTGCCAGCACCCTGAGGGAGGGGTCTGGCTACACCTTC. Amino acid sequence: CASTLREGSGYTF. Supplemented by reference TRBV7-9 and TRBJ1-2, the full variable domain reads DTGVSQNPRHKITKRGQNVTFRCDPISEHNRLYWYRQTLGQGPEFLTYFQNEAQLEKSRLLSDRFSAERPKGSFSTLEIQRTEQGDSAMYLCASTLREGSGYTFGSGTRLTVV.

The chain employs TRBV2 and TRBJ2-5; 9 bases align to TRBD1. The J call is in doubt because the DNA end fits TRBJ2-7 better. Germline V lookup: CDR1 SNHLY, CDR2 FYNNEI. This CDR3 is built from 15 residues. In nucleotides, the CDR3 is TGTGCCAGCAGTTCCCGGACAGGGGCACTCTACGAGCAGTACTTC. It encodes CASSSRTGALYEQYF.

This chain links TRBV6-6 with TRBJ1-3, with 7 bases fitting TRBD1. This CDR3 has 16 amino acids. With V trimmed by 2 bases and J by 0 bases, 4 bases remained unmatched. The germline V gene has CDR1 MNHNY and CDR2 SVGAGI (reference sequence). CDR3 protein: CASSYTGASSGNTIYF. CDR3 DNA: TGTGCCAGCAGTTACACAGGGGCTAGCTCTGGAAACACCATATATTTT.

The rearrangement joins TRBV4-2 to TRBJ2-5; 8 nucleotides agree with TRBD1. The CDR3 contains 16 residues. The V segment lost 0 bases and the J segment 9 bases; nucleotides outside the gene matches: 12. Germline CDR1 reads LGHNA; CDR2 reads YNFKEQ. CDR3 nucleotide sequence: TGTGCCAGCAGCCAAGATGGGGGACAGGCAAACTTGGCCCAGTACTTC. It codes for CASSQDGGQANLAQYF.

This rearrangement joins TRBV11-1 to TRBJ2-7; D is unresolved. This CDR3 has 15 residues. CDR1 and CDR2 (germline): SGHAT, FQDESV (reference sequence). V lost 3 bases, J lost 0 bases, and 12 bases lay in between. The CDR3 coding sequence is TGTGCCAGCAGCTTTGGGCGGATCCCCTCCTACGAGCAGTACTTC. It specifies CASSFGRIPSYEQYF.

The chain couples TRBV6-1 to TRBJ2-1; 7 bases match TRBD2. Trimming at V came to 4 bases and at J to 0 bases, leaving 6 bases not matched to a gene. The CDR3 extends over 16 amino acids. CDR1 is MNHNS and CDR2 is SASEGT in the germline V gene. The CDR3 nucleotides are TGTGCCAGCAGTGCGATAGCGGGTAACTCCTACAATGAGCAGTTCTTC. This translates into CASSAIAGNSYNEQFF.

This chain uses TRBV4-2 with TRBJ1-3; TRBD1 might be the D (6 bases). CDR3 length: 22 residues. Per the germline V gene, CDR1 is LGHNA and CDR2 is YNFKEQ. The V end was cut by 0 bases, the J end by 0 bases, with 27 bases between. CDR3 loop: CASSQEPARASGDLDSGNTIYF. CDR3 coding DNA: TGTGCCAGCAGCCAAGAACCCGCGAGGGCGTCAGGGGACCTCGACTCTGGAAACACCATATATTTT.

The J gene is TRBJ1-3, the V gene TRBV5-1; possible D gene TRBD1, 5 bases. CDR3 length: 17 amino acids. The V and J ends lost 3 bases and 2 bases respectively, with 18 bases between them. Germline CDR1 is SGHRS and CDR2 is YFSETQ. CDR3 loop: CASSSQLTAGAGNTIYF. The CDR3 DNA is TGCGCCAGCAGCTCCCAGCTGACAGCCGGGGCTGGAAACACCATATATTTT.

The chain recombines TRBV2 with TRBJ1-4, with 7 bases fitting TRBD1. V gave up 6 bases and J gave up 7 bases; unmatched junction bases: 14. The CDR3 extends over 16 amino acids. CDR1 is SNHLY, CDR2 FYNNEI, per germline. The CDR3 loop is CASSYQTGLLLEKLFF. In nucleotides, the CDR3 is TGTGCCAGCAGCTATCAGACAGGGCTCCTTCTTGAAAAACTGTTTTTT.

This chain links TRBV27 with TRBJ1-3; TRBD1 matches 7 bases. Trimming removed 5 bases from V and 0 bases from J; junction bases left unmatched: 7. The CDR3 has 16 amino acids. CDR1 MNHEY and CDR2 SMNVEV come from the germline V gene (reference sequence). The CDR3 bases are TGTGCCAGCAGTCCCAAGACAGGGAACTCTGGAAACACCATATATTTT. Amino acid sequence: CASSPKTGNSGNTIYF.

This chain links TRBV15 with TRBJ2-1; maybe TRBD2 (6 bases). V lost 0 bases and J lost 5, with 17 bases in between. The CDR3 consists of 17 residues. Germline lookup yields CDR1 LNHNV and CDR2 YYDKDF (reference sequence). In DNA form, the CDR3 reads TGTGCCACCAGCAGAGATATGAGGAGGGCCCGAAACAATGAGCAGTTCTTC. This encodes CATSRDMRRARNNEQFF.

This sequence joins TRBV15 and TRBJ1-1; 7 bases are shared with TRBD1. The CDR3 totals 14 residues. CDR1 and CDR2 from the germline V gene are LNHNV and YYDKDF (reference sequence). The V segment lost 5 bases and the J segment 5 bases; nucleotides outside the gene matches: 8. The CDR3 sequence is CATSPNPGGTEAFF. The CDR3 coding sequence is TGTGCCACCAGCCCCAACCCAGGGGGGACTGAAGCTTTCTTT.

The rearrangement joins TRBV19 to TRBJ1-1, with D perhaps matching TRBD1 (6 bases). The length of the CDR3 is 14 residues. The ends were cut back, 5 bases at V and 0 bases at J, with 10 bases in the middle. Germline CDR1 LNHDA, CDR2 SQIVND (reference sequence). For the CDR3, the DNA is TGTGCCAGTAGTCTCAGGGGAGTGAACACTGAAGCTTTCTTT. It encodes CASSLRGVNTEAFF.

The rearrangement uses TRBV5-4 and TRBJ1-2; no definite D call. The CDR3 has 14 residues. Trimming stripped 5 bases from V and 4 bases from J, with 15 bases between. Germline CDR1 reads SGHNT; CDR2 reads YYREEE (reference sequence). The CDR3 nucleotides are TGTGCCAGCAGTAAAGAGGAACGGACCTATGGCTACACCTTC. This gives the protein CASSKEERTYGYTF.

The CDR3 coding sequence is TGTGCCAGCAGCCCTCGTAGTTGGGGGGAGACCCAGTACTTC. This codes for CASSPRSWGETQYF. This rearrangement joins TRBV7-9 to TRBJ2-5; D tentatively reads TRBD1 or TRBD2 (5 bases each). This CDR3 is 14 amino acids long. The V end lost 5 bases, the J end lost 5 bases, and 15 bases lay between the germline ends. The germline CDR1 and CDR2 sequences are SEHNR and FQNEAQ (reference sequence).

The chain links TRBV7-8 to TRBJ2-3, with D possibly TRBD1 on 5 matching bases. The V gene's germline CDR1 is SGHVS and CDR2 FQNEAQ. Trimming stripped 5 bases from V and 2 bases from J, with 14 bases between. The CDR3 runs to 15 residues. As DNA, the CDR3 is TGTGCCAGCAGCGACACAGGCACGTACACAGATACGCAGTATTTT. It yields the protein CASSDTGTYTDTQYF.

V usage is TRBV12-5 and J usage is TRBJ2-1; D is perhaps TRBD2 (6 bases). CDR3 length equals 13 residues. Germline V gene lookup returns CDR1 LGHNT and CDR2 FRNRAP. V lost 6 bases and J lost 12, with 18 bases in between. The CDR3 region is CASGLYRDSAQFF. CDR3 DNA sequence: TGTGCTAGTGGCTTATACCGGGACTCCGCGCAGTTCTTC.

The rearrangement uses TRBV18 and TRBJ2-3, with D possibly matching TRBD2 (6 bases). V gave up 3 bases and J gave up 2 bases, with 12 bases separating them. The V gene's germline CDR1 is KGHSH and CDR2 LQKENI. The CDR3 is 15 amino acids. The CDR3 loop reads CASSPGRTNTDTQYF. The CDR3 nucleotides read TGTGCCAGCTCACCGGGGAGGACTAACACAGATACGCAGTATTTT.

The chain carries TRBV5-4 and TRBJ2-5; the D gene is possibly TRBD1 (5 bases). Trimming stripped 4 bases from V and 5 bases from J, with 15 bases between. This CDR3 spans 14 amino acids. CDR1 SGHNT and CDR2 YYREEE come from the germline V gene (reference sequence). Here the CDR3 DNA reads TGTGCCAGCAGCGGGGCGAGTATTCGTGAGACCCAGTACTTC. Translated, it gives CASSGASIRETQYF.

V gene TRBV15 combines with J gene TRBJ2-2; D uncertain. In germline, CDR1 is LNHNV, CDR2 YYDKDF (reference sequence). This CDR3 spans 12 amino acids. Trimming cost V 0 bases and J 9 bases, with 5 bases left between them. The DNA of the CDR3 is TGTGCCACCAGCAGAGAGGGTTGGGAGCTGTTTTTT. This gives the protein CATSREGWELFF.

V usage is TRBV28 and J usage is TRBJ2-5; tentatively, D is TRBD1 (6 bases). CDR1 MDHEN and CDR2 SYDVKM come from the germline V gene. The CDR3 covers 14 residues. Trimming shortened V by 6 bases and J by 5 bases, and 16 bases separated the two germline ends. CDR3 bases: TGTGCCAGCAGACCCACAGGGTACGCGGAGACCCAGTACTTC. The encoded protein is CASRPTGYAETQYF. Full variable domain (remainder filled in from reference TRBV28 and TRBJ2-5): DVKVTQSSRYLVKRTGEKVFLECVQDMDHENMFWYRQDPGLGLRLIYFSYDVKMKEKGDIPEGYSVSREKKERFSLILESASTNQTSMYLCASRPTGYAETQYFGPGTRLLVL.

The chain links TRBV5-4 to TRBJ2-1, with no clear D. In germline, CDR1 is SGHNT, CDR2 YYREEE (reference sequence). Trimming pared 4 bases from V and 8 bases from J, leaving 13 bases between. The length of the CDR3 is 13 residues. CDR3 in amino acids: CASSARASYEQFF. The CDR3 DNA follows: TGTGCCAGCAGCGCTAGGGCATCCTATGAGCAGTTCTTC.

This clone showed up just once. J is TRBJ2-2 and V is TRBV4-1; no clear D gene. This CDR3 contains 17 residues. With 2 bases removed from V and 0 bases from J, the gap between germline ends came to 13 bases. Germline V lookup: CDR1 MGHRA, CDR2 YSYEKL. In DNA, the CDR3 is TGCGCCAGCAGCCAACCCCTCCTTACTTCGAACACCGGGGAGCTGTTTTTT. Translation: CASSQPLLTSNTGELFF.

This clone occurred once. The rearrangement joins TRBV15 to TRBJ2-7; D gene ambiguous. Germline V gives CDR1 LNHNV, CDR2 YYDKDF (reference sequence). V was clipped by 3 bases and J by 2 bases, with 8 bases between them. This CDR3 contains 13 residues. The CDR3 DNA follows: TGTGCCACCAGCAGTTGGGGAACCTACGAGCAGTACTTC. This sequence encodes CATSSWGTYEQYF.

This chain links TRBV9 with TRBJ2-1; possible D gene TRBD2, 6 bases. V was shortened by 2 bases and J by 5 bases, with 11 bases between the two germline ends. Germline CDR1 and CDR2: SGDLS and YYNGEE. This CDR3 contains 14 residues. CDR3 sequence (DNA): TGTGCCAGCAGCGTCCTTGGAGGGAACAATGAGCAGTTCTTC. It yields the protein CASSVLGGNNEQFF.

The gene calls are TRBV11-2 and TRBJ1-6; perhaps TRBD1 as D (6 bases). The CDR3 is 16 amino acids. Germline V gives CDR1 SGHAT, CDR2 FQNNGV. Trimming left V 7 bases short and J 4 bases short, with 17 bases between. The CDR3 is CASTLVGGGYNSPLHF. The DNA of the CDR3 is TGTGCCAGCACCCTTGTGGGGGGCGGTTATAATTCACCCCTCCACTTT.